This TCR beta chain was sequenced during a study of shared clonotypes between healthy human individuals (dated by TCRdb to 2020 to 2022). At the level of the whole study: A couple of women and three men aged 18 to 49 years were included in the cohort. For each donor, CD4 naive and CD4 memory were each run on three plates, CD8 naive on two plates, and CD8 memory on one plate. The study deeply sequenced blood TCR repertoires of about 5 healthy adults to estimate repertoire size and the extent of clonotype sharing between individuals. Different laboratories and diverse techniques were used to prepare libraries and sequence TCR repertoires, to increase sequencing depth and limit assay-specific biases. Leukapheresis yielded between about 0.8 and 9.5 billion PBMCs per donor.

TCR CDR3 regions were amplified from genomic DNA by multiplex PCR using the deep immunoSEQ assay. For each cell subset, the extracted genomic DNA was distributed evenly across all wells of several immunoSEQ 96-well plates, and each plate served as one replicate. Each replicate PCR for sorted subsets received roughly 0.2 ug genomic DNA, equal to roughly 30,000 T cell genomes. Purified libraries were measured with a Qubit 3.0 fluorometer, size-checked on a Bioanalyzer 2100, and measured again with the KAPA Library Quantification kit. A separate single-read 150-cycle Illumina NextSeq 550 flow cell was used to sequence each immunoSEQ 96-well plate. On the study's bioinformatics: Because the immunoSEQ output included only junctional sequences and no quality scores, the filtering could not be the same as the filtering used for full-length reads. To assign V/J genes and CDR3, sequences were annotated against IMGT germline references using PyIR, a Python wrapper for IgBLAST v1.9. Any read was removed if the V/J assignment was weak (E-value above 1e-6), the CDR3 was missing, or the read contained stop codons, out-of-frame junctions, or ambiguous translated residues. V3J clonotypes were defined by identical inferred V gene, J gene, and CDR3 amino acid sequence. The percentage overlap between two repertoires was calculated by dividing the number of shared unique clonotypes by the size of the smaller repertoire. RTK rarefaction, the Chao1 estimator, and Recon v2.1 estimates of unobserved clonotypes were used to assess repertoire richness. Generation probabilities for all TCRbeta clonotypes obtained by the gDNA method from four donors were computed using OLGA. TCRdb retrieved this table from immuneACCESS and kept in-frame rearrangements only. Not all clones are present; in checked studies, unresolved V genes account for under half, and no reason is known for the remainder. The DNA gave D and trimming, while V, J and clone size come from that table. The sample records around 2,000,000 clones, approximately 94% of which are singletons. Jointly, the top ten make up roughly 1.2% of the sample.

As regards this clone: The antigen it binds to is not known. Base qualities are not recorded, but no much larger clone differs from it by a single base.

The paper as a whole reports these results and caveats: Pairwise subsampling led to the expectation that sequencing depth would affect the degree of clonotype sharing among donors. The small number of donors limited the genetic and exposure-history diversity represented. Sampling was restricted to blood, and TCR repertoires in tissue are likely to differ from TCR repertoires in blood. Naive subsets generally had larger estimated clonotype richness than memory subsets. Incomplete sequencing was indicated by rarefaction of sorted-subset datasets, despite the large sequencing depth. Compared with non-shared clonotypes, clonotypes shared by all four sorted-subset donors had higher generation probabilities. About 4.5% of naive CD4, 3% to 3.5% of naive CD8, about 2.5% of memory CD4, and about 0.4% of memory CD8 clonotypes were shared across several donors.

For the CD8 naive samples, CD45RO-negative cells were positively selected for CCR7, yielding a CD45RA+CCR7+ population from which TemRA cells were excluded. Donors were healthy HIV-negative adults with no recently reported acute infections or vaccinations. Every donor was a Caucasian adult residing in Nashville, Tennessee, USA. Blood was obtained by leukapheresis, after which PBMCs were separated by Ficoll-Histopaque density gradient centrifugation and cryopreserved in liquid nitrogen vapor phase. Analytical flow cytometry was used to check the purity and quantity of every magnetically sorted T cell population. Genomic DNA was isolated from every sorted fraction and measured by UV absorbance on a Nanodrop 2000c. Inclusive of the bounding cysteine and phenylalanine, the CDR3 is 15 residues long. This entry keeps only the CDR3 DNA: 45 bases, framed from base 1. In the germline V gene, CDR1 corresponds to SGHAT and CDR2 to FQNNGV. Relative to germline, V is 4 bases shorter and J is 6 bases shorter, with 16 bases between their ends.

This TCR derives from a man in his late teens or twenties in good health. The sample consisted of naive CD8+ T cells sorted from blood. This sample's cell subset or site label indicates: CD45RA+CCR7+. The chain joins TRBV11-2 to TRBJ2-1; a tentative D match to TRBD2 spans 6 bases. The DNA reads TGTGCCAGCAGCTCTGGACTATCGGTAACCAATGAGCAGTTCTTC. Translated, it reads CASSSGLSVTNEQFF.